The T cell receptor (beta chain) under discussion was sequenced for a study of cytomegalovirus exposure and HLA in healthy donors. General study results and limits: Presence/absence analyses treated sequencing depth as roughly uniform across donors. One variant, a missense change in DCLRE1C, was linked in a later analysis to TCR beta V- and J-gene trimming. In terms of immune exposure information, only CMV serostatus was available.

About this clone: What it recognizes is unknown.

PCR employed 60 Vbeta and 13 Jbeta primers. The data were produced by immunoSEQ multiplex PCR, yet TCRdb's version contains in-frame clones alone and is incomplete. The table lists 100,000 to 150,000 clones, 60% to 85% of them singletons, with about 2.6% in the top ten. Sequencing input: PBMCs. The receptor comes from a woman aged 35 to 49 in good health and CMV-seropositive.

This CDR3 reads CASGLGGGASGTQYF. CDR3 DNA: TGTGCTAGTGGTTTGGGGGGAGGGGCAAGCGGTACCCAGTACTTC. The chain is built from TRBV12-5 and TRBJ2-5; TRBD2 matches 7 bases. V gave up 1 base and J gave up 8 bases; unmatched junction bases: 10. This CDR3 is built from 15 residues. Per germline, CDR1 LGHNT and CDR2 FRNRAP.